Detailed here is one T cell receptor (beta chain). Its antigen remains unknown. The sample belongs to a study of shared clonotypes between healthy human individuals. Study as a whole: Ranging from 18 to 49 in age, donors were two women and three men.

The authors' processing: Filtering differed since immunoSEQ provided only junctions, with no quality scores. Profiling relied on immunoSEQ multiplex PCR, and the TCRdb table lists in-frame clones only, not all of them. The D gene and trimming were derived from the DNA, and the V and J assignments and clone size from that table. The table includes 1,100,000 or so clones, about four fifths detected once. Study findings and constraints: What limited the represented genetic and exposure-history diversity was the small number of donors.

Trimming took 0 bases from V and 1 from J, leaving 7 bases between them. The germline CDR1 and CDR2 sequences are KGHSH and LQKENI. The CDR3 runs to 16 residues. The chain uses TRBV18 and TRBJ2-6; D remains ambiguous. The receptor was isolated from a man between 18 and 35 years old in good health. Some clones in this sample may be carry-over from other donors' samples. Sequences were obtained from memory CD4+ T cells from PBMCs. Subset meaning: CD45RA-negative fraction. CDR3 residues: CASSPPSISGANVLTF. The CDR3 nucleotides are TGTGCCAGCTCACCACCCAGCATTTCTGGGGCCAACGTCCTGACTTTC.